This TCR beta chain is from a study of CD8+ T cells in alopecia areata. Notes on the study in general: Sequenced scalp T cells also include alphabeta T cells resident in normal skin.

Isolated RNA was reverse transcribed into cDNA used as the sequencing template. Assay used: immunoSEQ multiplex PCR; TCRdb lists only in-frame clones, some missing. The sample lists about 120,000 clones, less than 45% occurring once. CDR1 and CDR2 (germline): LGHNA, YSLEER. Unmatched junction bases numbered 7, after V lost 2 bases and J lost 3 bases. There are 18 residues in the CDR3. A note on this clone: Its matching antigen is unknown.

The chain is built from TRBV4-3 and TRBJ2-5; 15 bases are a match to TRBD2. This clonotype was sampled from a human donor with alopecia areata. The sample taken for sequencing was CD4+ T cells sorted from blood. The CDR3 loop is CASSQSGTSGRLEETQYF. The DNA of the CDR3 is TGCGCCAGCAGCCAATCAGGGACTAGCGGGAGGTTGGAAGAGACCCAGTACTTC.